One T cell receptor beta chain is described in this entry. Using immunoSEQ multiplex PCR, the repertoire was profiled, and TCRdb retains in-frame clones only, with some absent. The sample lists about 100,000 clones, about nine tenths occurring once. The data are from a study of T cell responses to AZD1222 COVID-19 vaccine. CDR1 SGHRS and CDR2 YFSETQ come from the germline V gene. The CDR3 covers 16 residues. Trimming removed 3 bases from V and 2 bases from J; junction bases left unmatched: 6. The chain employs TRBV5-1 and TRBJ1-5, with 9 bases lining up with TRBD1. The starting material was peripheral blood, obtained on day 0 of AZD1222 vaccination. This sequence originates from an adult in good health. The CDR3 sequence: CASSSGTGSGNQPQHF. CDR3 in DNA: TGCGCCAGCAGCTCCGGGACAGGGAGCGGCAATCAGCCCCAGCATTTT.